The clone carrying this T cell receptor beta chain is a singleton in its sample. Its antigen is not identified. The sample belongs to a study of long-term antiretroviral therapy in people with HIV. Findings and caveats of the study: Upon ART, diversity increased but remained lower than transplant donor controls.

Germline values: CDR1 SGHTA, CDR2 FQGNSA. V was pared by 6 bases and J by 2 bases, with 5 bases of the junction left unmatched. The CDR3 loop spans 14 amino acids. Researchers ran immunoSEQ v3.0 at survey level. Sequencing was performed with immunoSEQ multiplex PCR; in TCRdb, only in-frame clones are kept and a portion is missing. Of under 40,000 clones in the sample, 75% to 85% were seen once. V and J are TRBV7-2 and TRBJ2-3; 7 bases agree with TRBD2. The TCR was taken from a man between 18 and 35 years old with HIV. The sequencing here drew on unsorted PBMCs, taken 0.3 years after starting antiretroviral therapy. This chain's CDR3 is CASSQTSATDTQYF. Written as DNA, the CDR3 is TGTGCCAGCAGTCAAACTAGCGCCACAGATACGCAGTATTTT.